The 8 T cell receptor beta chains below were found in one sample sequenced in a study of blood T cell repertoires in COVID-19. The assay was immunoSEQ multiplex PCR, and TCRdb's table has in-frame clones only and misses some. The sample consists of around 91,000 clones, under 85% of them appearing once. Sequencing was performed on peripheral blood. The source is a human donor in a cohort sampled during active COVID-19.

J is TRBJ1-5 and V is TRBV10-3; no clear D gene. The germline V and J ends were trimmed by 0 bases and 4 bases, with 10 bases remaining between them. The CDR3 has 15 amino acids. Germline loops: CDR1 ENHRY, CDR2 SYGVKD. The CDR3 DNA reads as TGTGCCATCAGTGAGTCGTTAGCGGGGAATCAGCCCCAGCATTTT. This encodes CAISESLAGNQPQHF.

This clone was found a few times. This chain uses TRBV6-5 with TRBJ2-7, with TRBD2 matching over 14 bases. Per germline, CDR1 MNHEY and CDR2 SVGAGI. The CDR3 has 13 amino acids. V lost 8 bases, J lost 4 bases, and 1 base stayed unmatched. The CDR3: CASGTSGRYEQYF. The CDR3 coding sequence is TGTGCCAGCGGGACTAGCGGGAGATACGAGCAGTACTTC.

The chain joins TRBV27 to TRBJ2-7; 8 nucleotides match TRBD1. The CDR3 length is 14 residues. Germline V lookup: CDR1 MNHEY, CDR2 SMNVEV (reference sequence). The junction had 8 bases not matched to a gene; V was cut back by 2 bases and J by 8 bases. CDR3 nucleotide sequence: TGTGCCAGCAGTTTAAGGGTGGACAGGGAGCAGCAGTACTTC. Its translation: CASSLRVDREQQYF.

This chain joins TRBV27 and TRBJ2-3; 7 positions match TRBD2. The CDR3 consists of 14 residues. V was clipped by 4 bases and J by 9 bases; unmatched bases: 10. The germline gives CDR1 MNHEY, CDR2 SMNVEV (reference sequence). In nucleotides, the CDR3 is TGTGCCAGCAGTTACCAGCGGGAAGGGGACACGCAGTATTTT. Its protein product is CASSYQREGDTQYF.

The CDR3 nucleotides read TGTGCCAGCAGCCCAGGCGGGTGGACAGGGGGGAAAGCCCTCTACGAGCAGTACTTC. Residues: CASSPGGWTGGKALYEQYF. The rearrangement links TRBV3-1 (or the pseudogene TRBV3-2) to TRBJ2-7; TRBD1 agrees at 10 bases. With 4 bases clipped from V and 3 bases from J, the junction kept 18 bases outside the gene matches. The CDR3 length is 19 residues. Per germline, CDR1 LGHDT and CDR2 YNNKEL (reference sequence).

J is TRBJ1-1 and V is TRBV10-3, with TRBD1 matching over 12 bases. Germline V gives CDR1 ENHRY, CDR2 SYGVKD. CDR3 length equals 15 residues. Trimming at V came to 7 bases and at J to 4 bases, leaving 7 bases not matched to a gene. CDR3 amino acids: CAIKGTGGGSTEAFF. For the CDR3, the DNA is TGTGCCATCAAAGGGACAGGGGGCGGAAGCACTGAAGCTTTCTTT.

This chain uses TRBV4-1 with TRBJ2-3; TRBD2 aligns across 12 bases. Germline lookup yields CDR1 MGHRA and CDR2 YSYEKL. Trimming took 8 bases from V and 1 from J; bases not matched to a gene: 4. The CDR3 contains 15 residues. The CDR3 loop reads CASARLAGGTDTQYF. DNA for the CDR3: TGCGCCAGCGCTAGACTAGCGGGGGGCACAGATACGCAGTATTTT.

This CDR3 is CASSLQRGLDEQFF. The CDR3 region has the DNA TGTGCCAGCAGTTTACAAAGGGGGCTGGATGAGCAGTTCTTC. This chain connects TRBV27 to TRBJ2-1, with 7 positions matching TRBD1. Germline-derived CDR1 and CDR2 are MNHEY and SMNVEV (reference sequence). The CDR3 extends over 14 amino acids. V shed 2 bases and J 8 bases; nucleotides not matched to a gene: 6.